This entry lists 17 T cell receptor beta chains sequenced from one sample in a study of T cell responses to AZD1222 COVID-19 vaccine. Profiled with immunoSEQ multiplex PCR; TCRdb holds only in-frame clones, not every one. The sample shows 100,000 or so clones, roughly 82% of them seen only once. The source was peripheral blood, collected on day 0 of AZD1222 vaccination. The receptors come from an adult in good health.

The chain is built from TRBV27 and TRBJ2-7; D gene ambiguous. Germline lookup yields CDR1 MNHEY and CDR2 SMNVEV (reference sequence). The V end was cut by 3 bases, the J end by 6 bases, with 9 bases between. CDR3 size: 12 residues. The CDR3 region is CASSFRGAEQYF. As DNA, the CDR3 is TGTGCCAGCAGTTTTAGAGGAGCCGAGCAGTACTTC.

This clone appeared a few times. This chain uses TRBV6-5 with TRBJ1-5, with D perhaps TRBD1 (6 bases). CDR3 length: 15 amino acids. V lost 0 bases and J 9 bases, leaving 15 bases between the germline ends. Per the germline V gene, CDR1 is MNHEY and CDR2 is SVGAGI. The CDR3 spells CASSYSRGGSTPQHF. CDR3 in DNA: TGTGCCAGCAGTTACTCGAGGGGGGGTTCTACGCCCCAGCATTTT.

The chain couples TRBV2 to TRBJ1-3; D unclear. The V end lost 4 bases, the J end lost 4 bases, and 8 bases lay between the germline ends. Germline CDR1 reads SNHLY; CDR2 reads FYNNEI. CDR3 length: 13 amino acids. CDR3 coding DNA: TGTGCCAGCAGTGTCCAGGAAGGAAACACCATATATTTT. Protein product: CASSVQEGNTIYF.

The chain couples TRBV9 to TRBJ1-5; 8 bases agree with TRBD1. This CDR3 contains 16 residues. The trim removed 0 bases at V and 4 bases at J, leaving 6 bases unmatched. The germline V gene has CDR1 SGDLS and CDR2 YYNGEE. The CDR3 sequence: CASSVGTGKGNQPQHF. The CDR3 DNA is TGTGCCAGCAGCGTAGGGACAGGGAAGGGGAATCAGCCCCAGCATTTT.

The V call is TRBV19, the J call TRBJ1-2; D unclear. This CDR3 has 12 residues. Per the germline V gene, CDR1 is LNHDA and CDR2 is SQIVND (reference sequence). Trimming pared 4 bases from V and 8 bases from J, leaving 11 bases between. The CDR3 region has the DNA TGTGCCAGTAGTAGCGAACATCGAGGCTACACCTTC. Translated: CASSSEHRGYTF.

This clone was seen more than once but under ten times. Here the CDR3 reads CASSLSGQGSHEQYF. DNA for the CDR3: TGCGCCAGCAGCTTGAGCGGACAGGGGTCCCACGAGCAGTACTTC. This sequence joins TRBV5-1 and TRBJ2-7; 9 nucleotides match TRBD1. The germline V gene has CDR1 SGHRS and CDR2 YFSETQ. This CDR3 comprises 15 residues. Trimming at V came to 1 base and at J to 5 bases, leaving 7 bases not matched to a gene.

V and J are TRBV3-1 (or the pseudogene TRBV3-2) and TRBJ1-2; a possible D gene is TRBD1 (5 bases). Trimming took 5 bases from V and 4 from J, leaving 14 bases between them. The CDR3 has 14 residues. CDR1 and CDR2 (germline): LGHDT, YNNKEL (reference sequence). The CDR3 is CASSTTVGGYGYTF. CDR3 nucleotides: TGTGCCAGCAGCACAACTGTCGGGGGCTATGGCTACACCTTC.

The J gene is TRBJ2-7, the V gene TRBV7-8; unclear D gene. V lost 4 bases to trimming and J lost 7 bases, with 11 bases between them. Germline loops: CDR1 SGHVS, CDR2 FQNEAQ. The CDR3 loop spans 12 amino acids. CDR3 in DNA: TGTGCCAGCAGCTCCTCCTCTCGAGAGCAGTACTTC. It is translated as CASSSSSREQYF.

This CDR3 reads CASRPTGVWEKLFF. The CDR3 nucleotides are TGTGCCAGCAGGCCGACAGGGGTATGGGAAAAACTGTTTTTT. This sequence joins TRBV2 and TRBJ1-4, with 8 bases aligning to TRBD1. The CDR3 is made up of 14 amino acids. V was clipped by 6 bases and J by 8 bases; unmatched bases: 8. Germline CDR1 is SNHLY and CDR2 is FYNNEI. The entire variable domain, with the rest obtained from reference TRBV2 and TRBJ1-4, is as follows: EPEVTQTPSHQVTQMGQEVILRCVPISNHLYFYWYRQILGQKVEFLVSFYNNEISEKSEIFDDQFSVERPDGSNFTLKIRSTKLEDSAMYFCASRPTGVWEKLFFGSGTQLSVL.

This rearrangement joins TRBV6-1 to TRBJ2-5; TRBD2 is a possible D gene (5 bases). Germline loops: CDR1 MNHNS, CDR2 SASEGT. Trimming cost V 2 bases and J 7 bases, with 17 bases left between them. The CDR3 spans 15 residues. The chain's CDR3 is CASSENVASLGTQYF. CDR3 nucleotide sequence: TGTGCCAGCAGTGAAAATGTGGCTAGCTTGGGGACCCAGTACTTC.

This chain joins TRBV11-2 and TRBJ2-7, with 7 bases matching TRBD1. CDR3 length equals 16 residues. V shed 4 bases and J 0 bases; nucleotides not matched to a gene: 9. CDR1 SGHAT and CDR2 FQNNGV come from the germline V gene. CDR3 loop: CASSSPTGVSSYEQYF. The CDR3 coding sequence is TGTGCCAGCAGCTCTCCTACAGGGGTAAGCTCCTACGAGCAGTACTTC.

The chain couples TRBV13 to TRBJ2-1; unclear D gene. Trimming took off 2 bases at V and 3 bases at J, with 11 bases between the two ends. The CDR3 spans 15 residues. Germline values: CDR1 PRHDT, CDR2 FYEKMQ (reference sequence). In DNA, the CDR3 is TGTGCCAGCAGCTTATTATTGGGTTTCTACAATGAGCAGTTCTTC. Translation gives CASSLLLGFYNEQFF.

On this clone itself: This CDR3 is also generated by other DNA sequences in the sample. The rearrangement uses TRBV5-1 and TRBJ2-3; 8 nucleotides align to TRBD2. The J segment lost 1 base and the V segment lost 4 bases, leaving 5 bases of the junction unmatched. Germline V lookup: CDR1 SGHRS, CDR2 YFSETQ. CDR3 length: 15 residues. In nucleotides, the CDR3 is TGCGCCAGCAGCCTGCGGGGGGTGGGCACAGATACGCAGTATTTT. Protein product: CASSLRGVGTDTQYF. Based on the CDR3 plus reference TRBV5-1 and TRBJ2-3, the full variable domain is KAGVTQTPRYLIKTRGQQVTLSCSPISGHRSVSWYQQTPGQGLQFLFEYFSETQRNKGNFPGRFSGRQFSNSRSEMNVSTLELGDSALYLCASSLRGVGTDTQYFGPGTRLTVL.

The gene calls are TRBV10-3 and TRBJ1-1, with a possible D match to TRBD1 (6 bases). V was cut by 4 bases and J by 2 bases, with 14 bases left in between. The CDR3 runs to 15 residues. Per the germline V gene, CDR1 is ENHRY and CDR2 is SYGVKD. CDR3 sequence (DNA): TGTGCCATCAGTGGGACAGCCATAACTAACACTGAAGCTTTCTTT. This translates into CAISGTAITNTEAFF.

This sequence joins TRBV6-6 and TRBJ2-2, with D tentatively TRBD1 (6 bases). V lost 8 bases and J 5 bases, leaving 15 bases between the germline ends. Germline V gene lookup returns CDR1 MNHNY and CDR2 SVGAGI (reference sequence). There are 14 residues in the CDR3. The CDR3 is CASVPNQGTGELFF. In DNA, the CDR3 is TGTGCCAGCGTACCCAACCAGGGGACCGGGGAGCTGTTTTTT.

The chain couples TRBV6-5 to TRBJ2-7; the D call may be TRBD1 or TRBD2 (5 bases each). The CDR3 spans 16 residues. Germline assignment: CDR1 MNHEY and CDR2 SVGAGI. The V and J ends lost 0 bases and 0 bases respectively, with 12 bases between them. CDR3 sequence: CASSYSGTGSSYEQYF. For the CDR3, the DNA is TGTGCCAGCAGTTACTCTGGGACGGGTAGCTCCTACGAGCAGTACTTC.

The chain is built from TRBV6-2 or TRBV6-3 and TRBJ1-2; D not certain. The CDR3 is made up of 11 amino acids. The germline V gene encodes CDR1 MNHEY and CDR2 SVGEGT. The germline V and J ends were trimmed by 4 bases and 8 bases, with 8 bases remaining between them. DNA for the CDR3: TGTGCCAGCAGTTGGGTAGGAGGCTACACCTTC. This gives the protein CASSWVGGYTF.